This TCR beta chain was identified in a study of T cell responses to AZD1222 COVID-19 vaccine. CDR1 and CDR2 from the germline V gene are PRHDT and FYEKMQ (reference sequence). With V trimmed by 4 bases and J by 2 bases, 4 bases remained unmatched. The CDR3 runs 15 residues. With regard to this clone: The target antigen is unknown. Other DNA sequences within the sample encode an identical CDR3.

General observations from the study: Spike-specific TCR repertoires showed rising breadth and depth after two AZD1222 doses. Only 5 or 6 AZD1222 recipients tested seropositive at baseline. None of the repertoires were sampled until the peak T cell response had passed. Females made up more of the donors, who were largely white British, and clonal diversity may have come out too low.

Here immunoSEQ multiplex PCR was the method, and the copy in TCRdb shows in-frame clones only, minus some. Among about 85,000 clones, about 92% were seen once, and the ten largest hold 3%. This receptor was identified in an adult in good health. The sequences come from peripheral blood, collected on day 0 of AZD1222 vaccination. This chain joins TRBV13 and TRBJ2-7; 11 positions match TRBD2. CDR3 sequence: CASSSGTSGPYEQYF. The DNA for the CDR3 is TGTGCCAGCAGCTCCGGGACTAGCGGACCCTACGAGCAGTACTTC.